Below, one T cell receptor beta chain is given with its context. The antigen is unknown. This entry comes from a study of beta chain features in type 1 diabetes. Study-level results: When Type 1 diabetes patients were examined, their TCRB CDR3s proved moderately but significantly shorter in all four CD4+ subsets. Sampled from patients, naive, central memory and Treg TCRB repertoires appeared more similar than those sampled from healthy donors. An over-representation of cells with high TCR expression could result from cDNA sequencing.

cDNA synthesis used the whole RNA isolate, giving expressed TCRB sequences. Assay used: immunoSEQ multiplex PCR; TCRdb lists only in-frame clones, some missing. The table shows around 160,000 clones, with around 8.3% occurring only once. Germline-derived CDR1 and CDR2 are SGHRS and YFSETQ. The CDR3 loop spans 15 amino acids. V gave up 4 bases and J gave up 8 bases; unmatched junction bases: 8. The sample comprised central memory CD4+ T cells from blood. This chain joins TRBV5-1 and TRBJ2-2; 10 nucleotides match TRBD2. This receptor was taken from a young woman with type 1 diabetes. The CDR3 sequence: CASSRASGSRGELFF. As DNA, the CDR3 is TGCGCCAGCAGCCGGGCTAGCGGGAGCAGGGGGGAGCTGTTTTTT.